This is a list of T cell receptor beta chains from one sample in a study of blood T cell repertoires in COVID-19. TCRdb's table, derived via immunoSEQ multiplex PCR, lists solely in-frame clones and lacks some. The repertoire holds over 200,000 clones, with around 80% as singletons. The sequencing input was PBMCs or T cells enriched from blood (not recorded which). The receptors were gathered from a man in his 60s who had recovered from COVID-19. Both conserved end residues are part of each CDR3. Each record gives: V gene, clone size, D gene, J gene, CDR3 DNA, CDR3 protein. D genes are given only for firm matches. Expanded clones get a size class; other rows say once, few or many, or leave the size out.

TRBV11-3,once,TRBD1,TRBJ2-3,TGTGCCAGCAGCTTAGCGCTGACAGGGTATAACACAGATACGCAGTATTTT,CASSLALTGYNTDTQYF
TRBV5-6,many,TRBD1,TRBJ2-7,TGTGCCAGCAGCTCGGGACAGGGCCCATCCTACGAGCAGTACTTC,CASSSGQGPSYEQYF
TRBV9,-,-,TRBJ2-3,TGTGCCAGCAGCGTAGAGCAGGGGGGATTGGGAGATACGCAGTATTTT,CASSVEQGGLGDTQYF
TRBV25-1,-,TRBD1,TRBJ2-5,TGTGCCAGCAACACCGGGACAGGCCACGTACAAGAGACCCAGTACTTC,CASNTGTGHVQETQYF
TRBV6-2/TRBV6-3,-,TRBD1,TRBJ2-7,TGTGCCAGCAGTTACTCCCGGACAGGGGGTCCCTCCTACGAGCAGTACTTC,CASSYSRTGGPSYEQYF
TRBV11-3,-,TRBD1,TRBJ2-4,TGTGCCAGCAGTTGGGGACAGGGGGTAGCCAAAAACATTCAGTACTTC,CASSWGQGVAKNIQYF
TRBV5-6,-,-,TRBJ1-2,TGTGCCAGCAGGCGTCAGGCCAACTATGGCTACACCTTC,CASRRQANYGYTF
TRBV2,-,-,TRBJ1-2,TGTGCCAGCAGTATAACAGGGAACTATGGCTACACCTTC,CASSITGNYGYTF
TRBV2,-,TRBD1,TRBJ1-2,TGTGCCAGCAGTGAAGGGTCTTACAGGGGCTATGGCTACACCTTC,CASSEGSYRGYGYTF
TRBV5-4,-,-,TRBJ2-5,TGTGCCAGCAGCTCGGGATCACCATCCGCCCGCGAGACCCAGTACTTC,CASSSGSPSARETQYF
TRBV27,-,TRBD1,TRBJ2-3,TGTGCCAGCAGTAGGAACGGACAGGGGGTAACAGATACGCAGTATTTT,CASSRNGQGVTDTQYF
TRBV6-5,-,-,TRBJ2-3,TGTGCCAGCAGGCTTGGGACAAATACCCTAGATACGCAGTATTTT,CASRLGTNTLDTQYF
TRBV10-3,once,TRBD1,TRBJ1-5,TGTGCCATCGGCTCGACAGGGGTGGATCAGCCCCAGCATTTT,CAIGSTGVDQPQHF
TRBV19,-,-,TRBJ2-4,TGTGCCAGTAGTATATCCCCCCTAGCCAAAAACATTCAGTACTTC,CASSISPLAKNIQYF
TRBV11-3,once,-,TRBJ1-2,TGTGCCAGCACCGCGACAGGATTGGACTATGGCTACACCTTC,CASTATGLDYGYTF
TRBV6-5,-,-,TRBJ2-7,TGTGCCAGCAGTCTAGGTACTAGCTCCTACGAGCAGTACTTC,CASSLGTSSYEQYF
TRBV5-1,-,TRBD1,TRBJ1-1,TGCGCCAGCAGGCCGACAGGGGCGAACACTGAAGCTTTCTTT,CASRPTGANTEAFF
TRBV6-4,few,TRBD2,TRBJ2-3,TGTGCCAGCAGTGACTCTCTAGCGGGGGGCACAGATACGCAGTATTTT,CASSDSLAGGTDTQYF